This T cell receptor beta chain is from a study of T cell responses to AZD1222 COVID-19 vaccine. Per germline, CDR1 MGHRA and CDR2 YSYEKL. After removal of 5 bases from V and 8 bases from J, the junction contained 5 bases not matched to a gene. The CDR3 has 12 residues. This clone was seen a few times. The antigen is undetermined. The study, taken as a whole, reports: Increases in Spike-specific TCR breadth and depth were seen after two AZD1222 doses.

The method was immunoSEQ multiplex PCR; TCRdb's version includes in-frame clones alone and lacks a portion of them. The sample carries 150,000 or so clones, around 93% recorded once. The chain has TRBV4-1 and TRBJ1-2; 7 positions match TRBD1. The sequencing here drew on peripheral blood, taken on day 0 of AZD1222 vaccination. The sequence was obtained from an adult in good health. CDR3 bases: TGCGCCAGCAGCTCGGACAGGTCGGGCTACACCTTC. As protein: CASSSDRSGYTF.